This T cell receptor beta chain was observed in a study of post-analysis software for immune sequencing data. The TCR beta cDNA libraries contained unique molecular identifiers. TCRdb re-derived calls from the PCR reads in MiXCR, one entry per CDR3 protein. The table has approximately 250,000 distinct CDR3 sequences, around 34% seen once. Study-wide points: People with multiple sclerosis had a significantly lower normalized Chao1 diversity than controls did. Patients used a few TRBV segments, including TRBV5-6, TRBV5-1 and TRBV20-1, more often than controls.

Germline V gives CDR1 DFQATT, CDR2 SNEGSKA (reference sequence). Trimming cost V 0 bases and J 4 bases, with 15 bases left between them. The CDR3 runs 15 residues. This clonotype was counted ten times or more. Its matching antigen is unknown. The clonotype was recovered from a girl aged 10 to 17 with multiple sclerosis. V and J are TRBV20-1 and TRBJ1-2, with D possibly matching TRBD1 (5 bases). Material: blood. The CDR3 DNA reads TGCAGTGCTAGAGATAAGATGAAGGACATCTATGGCTACACCTTC. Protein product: CSARDKMKDIYGYTF.